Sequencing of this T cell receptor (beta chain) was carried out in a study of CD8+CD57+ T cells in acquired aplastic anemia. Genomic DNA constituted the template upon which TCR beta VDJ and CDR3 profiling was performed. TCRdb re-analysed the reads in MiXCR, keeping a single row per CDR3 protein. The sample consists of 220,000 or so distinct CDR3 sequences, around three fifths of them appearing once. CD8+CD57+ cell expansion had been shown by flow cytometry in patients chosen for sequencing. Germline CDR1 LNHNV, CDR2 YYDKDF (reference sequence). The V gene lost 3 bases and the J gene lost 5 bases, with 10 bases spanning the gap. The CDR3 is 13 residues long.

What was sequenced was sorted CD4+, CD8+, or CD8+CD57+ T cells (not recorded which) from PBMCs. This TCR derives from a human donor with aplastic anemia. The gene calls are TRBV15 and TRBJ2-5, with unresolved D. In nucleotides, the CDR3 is TGTGCCACCAGCAGGAATAGGGTGGAGACCCAGTACTTC. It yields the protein CATSRNRVETQYF. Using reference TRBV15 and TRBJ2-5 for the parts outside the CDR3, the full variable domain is DAMVIQNPRYQVTQFGKPVTLSCSQTLNHNVMYWYQQKSSQAPKLLFHYYDKDFNNEADTPDNFQSRRPNTSFCFLDIRSPGLGDTAMYLCATSRNRVETQYFGPGTRLLVL.